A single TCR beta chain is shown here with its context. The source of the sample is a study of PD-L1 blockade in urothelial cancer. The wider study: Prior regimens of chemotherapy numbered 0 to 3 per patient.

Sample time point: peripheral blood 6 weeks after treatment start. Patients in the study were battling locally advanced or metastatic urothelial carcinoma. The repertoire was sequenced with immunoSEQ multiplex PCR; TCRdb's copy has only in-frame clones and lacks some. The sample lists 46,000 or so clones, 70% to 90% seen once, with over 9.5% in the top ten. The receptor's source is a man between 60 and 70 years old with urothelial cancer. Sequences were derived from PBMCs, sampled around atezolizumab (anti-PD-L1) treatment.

The CDR3 bases are TGTGCCAGCAGGGACCCAGGGGAAGGAAACACCATATATTTT. Translated: CASRDPGEGNTIYF. This chain uses TRBV2 with TRBJ1-3; the D gene is possibly TRBD1 (6 bases). Germline loops: CDR1 SNHLY, CDR2 FYNNEI. Trimming shortened V by 6 bases and J by 4 bases, and 13 bases separated the two germline ends. The CDR3 runs 14 residues. The whole variable domain, filled in from reference TRBV2 and TRBJ1-3, reads EPEVTQTPSHQVTQMGQEVILRCVPISNHLYFYWYRQILGQKVEFLVSFYNNEISEKSEIFDDQFSVERPDGSNFTLKIRSTKLEDSAMYFCASRDPGEGNTIYFGEGSWLTVV.